The next 14 T cell receptor beta chains were all read from a single sample in a study of blood T cell repertoires in COVID-19 (dated by TCRdb to 2018 to 2020). The receptor library was made with the immunoSEQ multiplex PCR assay. Sourced from immuneACCESS, this table was stored by TCRdb with only in-frame sequences that have V and J called. A share of the clones is absent; for the studies checked, an unresolved V gene accounts for under half, and the remainder has no known explanation. The sample table records about 150,000 clones; roughly 84% of these occur just once. Roughly 5.7% of the sample goes to the ten largest clones. Sequencing used PBMCs or T cells enriched from blood (not recorded which). These receptors came from a woman between 45 and 65 years old who had been exposed to COVID-19.

The CDR3 spells CASSPAGQGSYEQYF. DNA for the CDR3: TGTGCCAGCAGCCCAGCGGGACAGGGATCCTACGAGCAGTACTTC. The chain uses TRBV11-2 and TRBJ2-7, with TRBD1 identical over 9 bases. V shed 5 bases, J shed 1 base, and the junction held 6 bases outside the gene matches. Looked up from germline, CDR1 is SGHAT and CDR2 is FQNNGV. The CDR3 has 15 residues.

Remarks on this clone: One end of the junction is discordant with germline, which a read error may explain. J is TRBJ2-1 and V is TRBV9; 7 bases agree with TRBD2. The CDR3 is made up of 16 amino acids. The germline CDR1 and CDR2 sequences are SGDLS and YYNGEE. CDR3 residues: CASSVGTSSSSNEQFF. The CDR3 nucleotides are TGTGCCAGCAGCGTAGGGACTAGTTCTTCCTCCAATGAGCAGTTCTTC.

This clone was picked up one time. This rearrangement joins TRBV19 to TRBJ1-1; TRBD1 is a possible D gene (6 bases). CDR1 is LNHDA, CDR2 SQIVND, per germline (reference sequence). The CDR3 is made up of 12 amino acids. Trimming shortened V by 1 base and J by 7 bases, and 7 bases separated the two germline ends. The CDR3 DNA sequence: TGTGCCAGTAGTATAGGGACAGTTGAAGCTTTCTTT. Its translation: CASSIGTVEAFF.

This clone was counted a few times. The chain links TRBV6-4 to TRBJ1-5; the match to TRBD1 covers 7 bases. This CDR3 comprises 13 residues. V gave up 6 bases and J gave up 4 bases; unmatched junction bases: 3. CDR1 is MRHNA, CDR2 SNTAGT, per germline. CDR3 in DNA: TGTGCCAGCAGCACAGGGGATAATCAGCCCCAGCATTTT. It is translated as CASSTGDNQPQHF.

The sample holds one count of this clone. The rearrangement links TRBV6-5 to TRBJ1-1, with no clear D. In germline, CDR1 is MNHEY, CDR2 SVGAGI. The CDR3 sequence is 14 residues long. Trimming shortened V by 2 bases and J by 0 bases, and 7 bases separated the two germline ends. The CDR3: CASSYPGMNTEAFF. CDR3 nucleotide sequence: TGTGCCAGCAGTTACCCGGGGATGAACACTGAAGCTTTCTTT.

The J gene is TRBJ2-3, the V gene TRBV23-1; a possible D gene is TRBD2 (5 bases). TRBV23-1 is classed as an ORF, of uncertain function. This CDR3 has 12 residues. With 1 base removed from V and 8 bases from J, the gap between germline ends came to 7 bases. The CDR3 region is CASSQFGGTQYF. DNA for the CDR3: TGCGCCAGCAGTCAATTTGGAGGTACGCAGTATTTT.

J is TRBJ2-2 and V is TRBV19; tentatively, D is TRBD2 (8 bases). There are 16 residues in the CDR3. CDR1 is LNHDA, CDR2 SQIVND, per germline (reference sequence). Trimming removed 7 bases at V and 1 base at J, with 16 bases between. As DNA, the CDR3 is TGTGCCAGTATCCCGGGGGGGACAGTGAACACCGGGGAGCTGTTTTTT. It codes for CASIPGGTVNTGELFF.

This clone was counted a few times. This sequence joins TRBV7-2 and TRBJ1-2; D is unresolved. Germline V lookup: CDR1 SGHTA, CDR2 FQGNSA. The V gene lost 5 bases and the J gene lost 3 bases, with 16 bases spanning the gap. The CDR3 has 15 residues. CDR3 nucleotide sequence: TGTGCCAGCAGCCCTACAAGGAGTACCTACTATGGCTACACCTTC. Encoded protein: CASSPTRSTYYGYTF.

This chain uses TRBV21-1 with TRBJ1-2; no check of the table's D call, TRBD1, against the DNA was made. TRBV21-1 represents a pseudogene. This CDR3 is 17 amino acids long. The CDR3 protein is CASSKVRKTGFYNGYTF. CDR3 DNA sequence: TGTGCCAGCAGCAAAGTCCGTAAAACAGGTTTCTATAATGGCTACACCTTC.

The chain is built from TRBV7-2 and TRBJ2-7; D is possibly TRBD2 (7 bases). The CDR3 spans 17 residues. V was shortened by 2 bases and J by 2 bases, with 19 bases between the two germline ends. CDR1 SGHTA and CDR2 FQGNSA come from the germline V gene. The CDR3 coding sequence is TGTGCCAGCAGCTTAAGGGATGTAGGGGGGGGAACCTACGAGCAGTACTTC. Translating gives CASSLRDVGGGTYEQYF.

This CDR3 reads CSASSGYRTDEQYF. The CDR3 DNA is TGCAGTGCTAGTTCAGGGTATAGGACGGACGAGCAGTACTTC. The rearrangement uses TRBV20-1 and TRBJ2-7; D possibly corresponds to TRBD1 (5 bases). CDR1 and CDR2 (germline): DFQATT, SNEGSKA (reference sequence). V lost 3 bases, J lost 5 bases, and 17 bases lay in between. CDR3 length equals 14 residues.

This clone was counted a single time. The junction and the germline gene differ at one end; a read error may be behind it. The V call is TRBV7-2, the J call TRBJ2-3; D ambiguous. CDR3 size: 14 residues. Germline lookup yields CDR1 SGHTA and CDR2 FQGNSA. The DNA of the CDR3 is TGTGCCAGCCGCTTTAGAACCTCCACAGATACGCAGTATTTT. This sequence encodes CASRFRTSTDTQYF.

This chain joins TRBV11-2 and TRBJ1-1, with D possibly being TRBD1 (5 bases). The germline V gene has CDR1 SGHAT and CDR2 FQNNGV. The ends were cut back, 3 bases at V and 11 bases at J, with 13 bases in the middle. The CDR3 length is 12 residues. This CDR3 reads CASSFSGGEAFF. The CDR3 nucleotides read TGTGCCAGCAGCTTCAGCGGGGGGGAGGCTTTCTTT.

The chain employs TRBV7-6 and TRBJ2-7, with 9 bases fitting TRBD2. V was clipped by 0 bases and J by 2 bases; unmatched bases: 5. There are 16 residues in the CDR3. Germline assignment: CDR1 SGHVS and CDR2 FNYEAQ. The CDR3 reads CASSLAPSGAAYEQYF. CDR3 DNA: TGTGCCAGCAGCTTAGCGCCTAGCGGGGCCGCCTACGAGCAGTACTTC.